This is a list of T cell receptor beta chains from one sample in a study of early T cells in non-severe SARS-CoV-2 infection. TCRdb re-derived calls from the 5' RACE reads in MiXCR, one entry per CDR3 protein. The repertoire holds more than 55,000 distinct CDR3 sequences, approximately 12% seen once, with under 1.5% in the top ten. The sequenced sample was whole blood. These receptor sequences come from an adult who was a healthcare worker with PCR-confirmed SARS-CoV-2 infection or an uninfected control (not recorded which). The CDR3 runs from the conserved cysteine through the conserved F or W. Fields, in order: J gene, D gene, clone size, V gene, CDR3 protein, CDR3 DNA. The D gene is left open where the match is weak. Some rows have no size entry. The others give once, few or many, or a class for an expanded clone.

>TRBJ2-5|TRBD1|many|TRBV6-1
CASSESRTGAETQYF
TGTGCCAGCAGTGAATCCCGGACAGGGGCGGAGACCCAGTACTTC
>TRBJ2-4|NA|few|TRBV20-1
CSVKGSKNIQYF
TGCAGTGTCAAGGGATCCAAAAACATTCAGTACTTC
>TRBJ2-7|TRBD2|few|TRBV15
CATSRGRLGTSGSYEQYF
TGTGCCACCAGCAGAGGGAGGTTGGGGACTAGCGGATCCTACGAGCAGTACTTC
>TRBJ1-1|TRBD1|few|TRBV6-1
CASSQGTGSGLDTEAFF
TGTGCCAGCAGTCAGGGGACAGGCTCCGGTTTAGACACTGAAGCTTTCTTT
>TRBJ1-5|NA|few|TRBV7-8
CASSLEGESVSQPQHF
TGTGCCAGCAGCTTAGAGGGGGAGTCGGTCAGTCAGCCCCAGCATTTT
>TRBJ1-4|NA|many|TRBV9
CASSYRVGEKLFF
TGTGCCAGCAGTTACAGGGTTGGTGAAAAACTGTTTTTT
>TRBJ1-1|NA|NA|TRBV28
CASSLLGNTEAFF
TGTGCCAGCAGTTTATTAGGGAACACTGAAGCTTTCTTT
>TRBJ1-2|NA|many|TRBV5-6
CASSLVAGPDGYTF
TGTGCCAGCAGCTTGGTGGCGGGACCCGATGGCTACACCTTC
>TRBJ1-3|NA|few|TRBV7-9
CASSQHGALGNTIYF
TGTGCCAGCAGCCAGCACGGGGCTTTGGGGAACACCATATATTTT
>TRBJ1-5|NA|NA|TRBV12-3/TRBV12-4
CASSPGEYSNQPQHF
TGTGCCAGCAGTCCGGGGGAATATAGCAATCAGCCCCAGCATTTT
>TRBJ2-3|TRBD2|many|TRBV11-2
CASSPRAGGYTDTQYF
TGTGCCAGCAGCCCCAGAGCGGGGGGTTACACAGATACGCAGTATTTT
>TRBJ2-1|NA|few|TRBV7-2
CASSLGRETYNEQFF
TGTGCCAGCAGCTTAGGCCGGGAAACCTACAATGAGCAGTTCTTC
>TRBJ2-3|NA|NA|TRBV19
CASRTIGPGDTQYF
TGTGCCAGTAGGACCATTGGGCCAGGGGATACGCAGTATTTT
>TRBJ2-6|TRBD1|NA|TRBV10-3
CAISVGQENDGANVLTF
TGTGCCATCAGTGTCGGACAGGAAAACGACGGGGCCAACGTCCTGACTTTC
>TRBJ1-6|NA|NA|TRBV10-3
CAISGTGLPLHF
TGTGCCATCAGTGGCACAGGGTTACCCCTCCACTTT
>TRBJ2-6|NA|NA|TRBV20-1
CSAPRARGGSGANVLTF
TGCAGTGCCCCGAGGGCGAGGGGAGGCTCTGGGGCCAACGTCCTGACTTTC
>TRBJ1-5|TRBD1|few|TRBV18
CASSPQNQGAKQPQHF
TGTGCCAGCTCACCACAAAACCAGGGGGCAAAACAGCCCCAGCATTTT
>TRBJ2-1|TRBD1|many|TRBV14
CASSPDRVAYNEQFF
TGTGCCAGCAGCCCGGACAGGGTGGCCTACAATGAGCAGTTCTTC
>TRBJ2-6|NA|NA|TRBV7-2
CASSLRRASGYTGANVLTF
TGTGCCAGCAGCTTACGCCGAGCGAGCGGATATACTGGGGCCAACGTCCTGACTTTC
>TRBJ1-2|NA|NA|TRBV30
CAWMAERGWYGYTF
TGTGCCTGGATGGCTGAGAGGGGTTGGTATGGCTACACCTTC
>TRBJ1-2|NA|few|TRBV3-1
CASSQDLVRVRGYTF
TGTGCCAGCAGCCAAGATCTGGTCAGGGTGCGCGGCTACACCTTC
>TRBJ1-2|TRBD1|many|TRBV5-6
CASSSGDRGGYGYTF
TGTGCCAGCAGCTCCGGGGACAGGGGTGGCTATGGCTACACCTTC
>TRBJ1-1|NA|few|TRBV7-9
CASSIYSRMAFF
TGTGCCAGCAGCATATACAGTCGCATGGCTTTCTTT
>TRBJ1-5|NA|many|TRBV30
CAWSRDNNQPQHF
TGTGCCTGGAGTAGGGACAACAATCAGCCCCAGCATTTT
>TRBJ2-2|NA|many|TRBV30
CAWSVDRGTGELFF
TGTGCCTGGAGTGTCGACCGGGGGACCGGGGAGCTGTTTTTT